This is a list of T cell receptor beta chains from one sample in a study of vaccination and CD4 T cells after COVID-19. One entry per CDR3 protein results from TCRdb running MiXCR on the PCR reads. Among almost 20,000 distinct CDR3 sequences listed, around 50% were seen once. Their specific antigens are unknown. The specimen was CD4+ T cells from blood, cultured in vitro. These receptors were obtained from a human donor who had recovered from COVID-19. The conserved cysteine and the conserved F or W are not part of the CDR3 here.

j_gene | v_gene | len | CDR3aa
TRBJ2-2 | TRBV6-1 | 15 | ASSVASGGANTGELF
TRBJ2-3 | TRBV28 | 11 | ASSPPVGGTQY
TRBJ2-3 | TRBV7-9 | 13 | ASSMLAGGIVWQY
TRBJ2-5 | TRBV10-3 | 11 | ATGTGAKETQY
TRBJ2-2 | TRBV2 | 13 | ASSPSGRGTGELF
TRBJ2-3 | TRBV7-7 | 13 | ASSSGTSDADTQY
TRBJ2-2 | TRBV10-3 | 9 | AIKDTGELF
TRBJ1-2 | TRBV7-8 | 13 | ASSSFSTYSYGYT
TRBJ2-7 | TRBV18 | 13 | ASSPGTGRIYEQY
TRBJ2-1 | TRBV5-5 | 10 | ASRLDSFEQF
TRBJ2-5 | TRBV20-1 | 16 | SARVPTGGWRDQETQY
TRBJ2-2 | TRBV9 | 9 | ASSQTGELF
TRBJ1-1 | TRBV5-1 | 15 | ASTPRGRTGLNTEAF
TRBJ1-2 | TRBV6-2/TRBV6-3 | 13 | ASSYHGQTNYGYT
TRBJ2-1 | TRBV9 | 13 | ASSAGASGSNEQF
TRBJ2-7 | TRBV24-1 | 12 | ATSSGGGDYEQY
TRBJ1-2 | TRBV6-1 | 10 | ASSEANYGYT
TRBJ1-2 | TRBV7-9 | 12 | ASSPGAQNYGYT
TRBJ2-7 | TRBV2 | 10 | ASIGEFNEQY
TRBJ1-4 | TRBV4-2 | 13 | ASSPRGGAGEKLF
TRBJ1-1 | TRBV2 | 13 | ASHRGALGNTEAF
TRBJ2-5 | TRBV20-1 | 13 | SAQNGLANQETQY
TRBJ2-7 | TRBV19 | 12 | ASKWSLATYEQY
TRBJ2-3 | TRBV7-6 | 14 | ASSLATSGGPDTQY
TRBJ2-7 | TRBV19 | 12 | ASIIAQGAGEQY
TRBJ1-6 | TRBV18 | 14 | ASSTRTGVYNSPLH